This entry features one TCR beta chain sequence. Its antigen remains unidentified. The sample's time point label, decoded: baseline before first vaccination. Vaccinee samples came from UK trials COV001 and COV002, including a single-blind randomized controlled phase 2/3 trial of AZD1222 (ChAdOx1 nCoV-19) in healthy adults. Trial participant PBMC samples were collected at day 0 and day 28 after the second dose for TCRbeta chain sequencing. The data are from a study of T cell responses to AZD1222 COVID-19 vaccine (dated by TCRdb to about 2021). Regarding the research as a whole: TCR sequencing was performed for 233 trial participants, of whom roughly 200 were given two doses of AZD1222 and some 26 were given two doses of MenACWY control vaccine. Trial participants were enrolled into age subgroups of 18-55, 56-69 and 70-plus years, which contained 148, 28 and 57 TCR-sequenced participants, respectively. Summary of the overall study and its limitations: In the small 56-69-year group, the increase in depth fell short of significance, most likely because of low power. Participants were mostly white British, with more females than males. The authors suggested clonal diversity may have been underestimated. Conclusions about previously exposed vaccinees are limited, since just a handful of AZD1222 recipients were seropositive for SARS-CoV-2 at baseline. Vaccine-associated CD4 TCRs spanned the whole spike protein, with dominant responses in regions 160-218 and 743-854. Nearly half of unique spike-specific TCRs reportedly recognized epitopes outside regions mutated in the B.1.351 and B.1.1.7 variants. Because no day 14 peak-response samples were available, the repertoires could be characterized only after the peak T cell response. After two AZD1222 doses, spike-specific TCR breadth and depth were significantly higher than at day 0 and than in MenACWY recipients.

Per the germline V gene (reference sequence), MNHEY is the CDR1 and SMNVEV is the CDR2. From V the trimming removes 0 bases and from J it removes 13 bases, while the gene matches leave 2 bases of the junction unaccounted for. Measured from the cysteine to the phenylalanine, the CDR3 is 13 residues long. CDR3 DNA is the only sequence kept; it has 39 bases, read in frame from the first base. The CDR3 regions of human TCRbeta chains were analyzed by immunosequencing. The source study handled its data this way. Repertoire TCRs were matched against a reference library of SARS-CoV-2-specific TCRs generated with the MIRA antigen-specificity platform. Breadth meant the fraction of unique TCRs that were SARS-CoV-2-associated, whereas depth meant the fraction of total T cells that were SARS-CoV-2-associated. Using the MIRA data, every spike-specific TCR was mapped to the spike region that the TCR reacted to and assigned to either a CD4 or a CD8 class. Log10-transformed breadth and depth values were compared by one-way ANOVA with Sidak's multiple comparisons tests. In TCRdb, the immuneACCESS table is reduced to in-frame sequences with V and J assigned. These tables do not hold every clone; where another copy was compared, an unresolved V gene accounts for under half, and the others remain unexplained. The D gene and trimming were derived from the DNA, and the V and J assignments and clone size from that table. The sample's table lists a count of about 140,000 clones. The top ten clonotypes cover 2% to 2.5% of the sample.

This TCR derives from an adult in good health. What was sequenced was peripheral blood. The V gene is TRBV27 and the J gene is TRBJ1-6; 8 junctional bases match TRBD1. The CDR3 has the sequence CASSLSWTGPLHF. The DNA sequence is as follows: TGTGCCAGCAGTTTATCTTGGACAGGGCCCCTCCACTTT.